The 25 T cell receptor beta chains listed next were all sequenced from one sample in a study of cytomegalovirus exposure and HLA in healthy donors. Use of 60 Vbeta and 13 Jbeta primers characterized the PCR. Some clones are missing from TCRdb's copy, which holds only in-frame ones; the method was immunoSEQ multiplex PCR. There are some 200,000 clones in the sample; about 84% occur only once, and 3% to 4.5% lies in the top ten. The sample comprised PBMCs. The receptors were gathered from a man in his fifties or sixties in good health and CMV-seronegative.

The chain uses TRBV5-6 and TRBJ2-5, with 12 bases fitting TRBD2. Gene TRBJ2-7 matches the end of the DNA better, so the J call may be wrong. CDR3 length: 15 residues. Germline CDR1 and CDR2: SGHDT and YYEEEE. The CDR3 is CASSLGTSGVDEQYF. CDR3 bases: TGTGCCAGCAGCTTGGGGACTAGCGGGGTCGACGAGCAGTACTTC.

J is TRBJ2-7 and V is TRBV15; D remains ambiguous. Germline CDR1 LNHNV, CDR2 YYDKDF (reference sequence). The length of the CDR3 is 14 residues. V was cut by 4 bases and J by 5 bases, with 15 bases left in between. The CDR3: CATSTRRFQDEQYF. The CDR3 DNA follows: TGTGCCACCAGCACCCGACGGTTCCAGGACGAGCAGTACTTC. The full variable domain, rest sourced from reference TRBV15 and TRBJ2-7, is DAMVIQNPRYQVTQFGKPVTLSCSQTLNHNVMYWYQQKSSQAPKLLFHYYDKDFNNEADTPDNFQSRRPNTSFCFLDIRSPGLGDTAMYLCATSTRRFQDEQYFGPGTRLTVT.

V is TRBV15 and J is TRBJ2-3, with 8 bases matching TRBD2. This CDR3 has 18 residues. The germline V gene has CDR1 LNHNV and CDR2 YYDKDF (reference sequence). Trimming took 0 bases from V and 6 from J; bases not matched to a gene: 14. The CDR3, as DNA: TGTGCCACCAGCAGAGATCTCTCGCGGGGGGCCCCCGGGGATACGCAGTATTTT. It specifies CATSRDLSRGAPGDTQYF.

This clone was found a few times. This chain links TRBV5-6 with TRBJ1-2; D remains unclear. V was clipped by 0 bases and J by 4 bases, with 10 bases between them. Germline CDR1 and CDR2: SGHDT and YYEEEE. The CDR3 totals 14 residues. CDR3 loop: CASSLAQNAYGYTF. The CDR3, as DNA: TGTGCCAGCAGCTTGGCCCAGAATGCCTATGGCTACACCTTC.

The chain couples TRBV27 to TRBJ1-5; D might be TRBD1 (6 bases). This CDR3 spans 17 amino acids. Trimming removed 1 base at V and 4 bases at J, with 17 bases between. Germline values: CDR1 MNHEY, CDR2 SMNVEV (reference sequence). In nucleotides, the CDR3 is TGTGCCAGCAGTTTATGGGGAGTTGGGGGCGGGAATCAGCCCCAGCATTTT. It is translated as CASSLWGVGGGNQPQHF.

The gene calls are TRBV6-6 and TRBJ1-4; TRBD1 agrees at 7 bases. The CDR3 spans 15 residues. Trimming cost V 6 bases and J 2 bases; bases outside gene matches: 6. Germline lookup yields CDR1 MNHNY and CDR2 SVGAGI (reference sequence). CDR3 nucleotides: TGTGCCAGCAGACTTGACAGGGCTACTAATGAAAAACTGTTTTTT. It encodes CASRLDRATNEKLFF.

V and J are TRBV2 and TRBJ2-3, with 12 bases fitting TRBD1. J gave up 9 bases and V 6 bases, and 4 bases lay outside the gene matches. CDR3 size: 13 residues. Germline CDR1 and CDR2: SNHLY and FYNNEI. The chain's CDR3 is CASRGTGGGTQYF. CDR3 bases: TGTGCCAGCAGAGGGACAGGGGGCGGCACGCAGTATTTT.

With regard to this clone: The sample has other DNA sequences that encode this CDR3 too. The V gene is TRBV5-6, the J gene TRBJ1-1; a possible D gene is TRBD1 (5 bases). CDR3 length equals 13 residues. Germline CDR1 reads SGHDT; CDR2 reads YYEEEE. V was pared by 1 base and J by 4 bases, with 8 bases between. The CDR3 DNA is TGTGCCAGCAGCTTGTGGGGGGGCACTGAAGCTTTCTTT. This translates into CASSLWGGTEAFF.

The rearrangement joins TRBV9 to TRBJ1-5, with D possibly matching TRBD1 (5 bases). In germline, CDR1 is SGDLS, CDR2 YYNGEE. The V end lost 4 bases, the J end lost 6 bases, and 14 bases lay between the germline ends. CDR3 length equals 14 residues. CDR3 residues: CASSKQSGRQPQHF. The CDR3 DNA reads TGTGCCAGCAGCAAACAATCAGGGCGTCAGCCCCAGCATTTT.

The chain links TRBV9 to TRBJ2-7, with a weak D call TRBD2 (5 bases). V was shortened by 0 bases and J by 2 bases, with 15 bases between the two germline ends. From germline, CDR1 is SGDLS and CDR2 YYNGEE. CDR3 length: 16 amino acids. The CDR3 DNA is TGTGCCAGCAGCGTAGCGGGGAATAGCCAAACCTACGAGCAGTACTTC. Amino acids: CASSVAGNSQTYEQYF.

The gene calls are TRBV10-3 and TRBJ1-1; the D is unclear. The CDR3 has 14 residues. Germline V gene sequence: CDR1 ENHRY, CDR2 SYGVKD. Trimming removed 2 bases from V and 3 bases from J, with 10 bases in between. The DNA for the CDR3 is TGTGCCATCAGTGAGCCGTCAAGAGACACTGAAGCTTTCTTT. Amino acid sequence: CAISEPSRDTEAFF.

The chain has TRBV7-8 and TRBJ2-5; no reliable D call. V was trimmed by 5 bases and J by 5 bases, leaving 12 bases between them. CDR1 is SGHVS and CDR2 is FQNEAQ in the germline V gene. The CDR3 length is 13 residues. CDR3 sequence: CASSPPNGETQYF. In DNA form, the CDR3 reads TGTGCCAGCAGCCCCCCAAACGGGGAGACCCAGTACTTC.

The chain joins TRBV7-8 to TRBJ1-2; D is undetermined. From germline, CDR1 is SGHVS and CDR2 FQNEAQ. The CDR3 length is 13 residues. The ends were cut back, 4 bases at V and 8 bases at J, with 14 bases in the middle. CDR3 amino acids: CASSWKAAGGYTF. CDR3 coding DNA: TGTGCCAGCAGCTGGAAGGCCGCGGGGGGCTACACCTTC.

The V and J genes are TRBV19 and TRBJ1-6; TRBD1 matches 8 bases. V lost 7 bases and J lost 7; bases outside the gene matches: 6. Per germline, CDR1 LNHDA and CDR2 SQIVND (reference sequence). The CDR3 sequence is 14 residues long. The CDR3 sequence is CASTPTGVNSPLHF. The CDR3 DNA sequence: TGTGCCAGTACTCCGACAGGGGTAAATTCACCCCTCCACTTT.

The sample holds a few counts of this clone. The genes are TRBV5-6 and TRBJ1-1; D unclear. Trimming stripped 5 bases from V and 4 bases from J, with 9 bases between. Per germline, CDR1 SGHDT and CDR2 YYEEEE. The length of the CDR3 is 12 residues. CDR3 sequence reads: CASRLASTEAFF. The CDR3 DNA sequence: TGTGCCAGCAGATTAGCGAGCACTGAAGCTTTCTTT.

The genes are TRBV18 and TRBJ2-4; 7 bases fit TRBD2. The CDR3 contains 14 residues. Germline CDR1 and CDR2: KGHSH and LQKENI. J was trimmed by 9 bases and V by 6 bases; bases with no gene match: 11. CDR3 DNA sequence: TGTGCCAGCTCGCGGGACCCGTGGGGGGGCATTCAGTACTTC. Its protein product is CASSRDPWGGIQYF.

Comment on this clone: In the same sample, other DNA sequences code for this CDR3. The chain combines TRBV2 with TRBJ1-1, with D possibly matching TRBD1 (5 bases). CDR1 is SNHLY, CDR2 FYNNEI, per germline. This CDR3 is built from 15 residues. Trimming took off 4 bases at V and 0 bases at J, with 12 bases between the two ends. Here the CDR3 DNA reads TGTGCCAGCAGTGGGGGGGGGACCCTGAACACTGAAGCTTTCTTT. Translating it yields CASSGGGTLNTEAFF.

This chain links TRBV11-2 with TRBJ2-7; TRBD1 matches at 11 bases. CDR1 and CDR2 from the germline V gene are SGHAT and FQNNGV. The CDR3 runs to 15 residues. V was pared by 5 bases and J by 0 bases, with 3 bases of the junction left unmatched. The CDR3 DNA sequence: TGTGCCAGCAGCATCGGGACAGGGGGCTCCTACGAGCAGTACTTC. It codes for CASSIGTGGSYEQYF.

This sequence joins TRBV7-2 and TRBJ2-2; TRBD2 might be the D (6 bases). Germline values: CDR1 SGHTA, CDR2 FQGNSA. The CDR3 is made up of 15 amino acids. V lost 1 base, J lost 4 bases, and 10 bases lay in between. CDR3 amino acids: CASSLVWGLTGELFF. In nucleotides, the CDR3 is TGTGCCAGCAGCTTAGTATGGGGACTCACCGGGGAGCTGTTTTTT.

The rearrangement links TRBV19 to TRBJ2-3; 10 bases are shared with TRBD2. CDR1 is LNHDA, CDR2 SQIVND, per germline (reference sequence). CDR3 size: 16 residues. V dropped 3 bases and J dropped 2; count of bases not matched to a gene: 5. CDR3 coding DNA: TGTGCCAGTAGTATGTCTAGCGGGGGTCACACAGATACGCAGTATTTT. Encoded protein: CASSMSSGGHTDTQYF.

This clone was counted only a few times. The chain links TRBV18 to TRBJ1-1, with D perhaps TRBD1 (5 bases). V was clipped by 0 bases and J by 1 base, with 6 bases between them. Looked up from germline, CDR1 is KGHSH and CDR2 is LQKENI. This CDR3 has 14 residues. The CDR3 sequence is CASSPPGGNTEAFF. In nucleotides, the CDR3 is TGTGCCAGCTCACCACCGGGGGGGAACACTGAAGCTTTCTTT.

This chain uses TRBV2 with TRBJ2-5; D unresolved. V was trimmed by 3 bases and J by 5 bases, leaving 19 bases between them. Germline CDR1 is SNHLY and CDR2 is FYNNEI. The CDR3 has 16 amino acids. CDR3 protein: CASSDGQATTAETQYF. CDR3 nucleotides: TGTGCCAGCAGTGACGGTCAGGCAACCACGGCGGAGACCCAGTACTTC.

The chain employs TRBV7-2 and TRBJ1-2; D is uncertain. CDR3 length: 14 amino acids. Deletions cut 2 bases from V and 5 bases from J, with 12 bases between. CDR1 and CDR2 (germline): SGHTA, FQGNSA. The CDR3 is CASSLNGRSYGYTF. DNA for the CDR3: TGTGCCAGCAGCTTAAATGGCAGGTCGTATGGCTACACCTTC.

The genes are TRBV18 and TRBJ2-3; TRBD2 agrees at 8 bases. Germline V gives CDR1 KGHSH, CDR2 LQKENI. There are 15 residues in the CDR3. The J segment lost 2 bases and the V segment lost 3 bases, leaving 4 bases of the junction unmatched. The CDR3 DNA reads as TGTGCCAGCTCACCCCAGCGGGAGCACACAGATACGCAGTATTTT. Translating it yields CASSPQREHTDTQYF.

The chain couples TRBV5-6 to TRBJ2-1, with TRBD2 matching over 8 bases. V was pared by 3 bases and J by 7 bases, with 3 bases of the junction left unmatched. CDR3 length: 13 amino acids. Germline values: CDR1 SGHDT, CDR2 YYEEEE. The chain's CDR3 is CASSSGGRNEQFF. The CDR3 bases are TGTGCCAGCAGCTCGGGGGGGAGGAATGAGCAGTTCTTC.